Listed below are T cell receptor beta chains from one sample, sequenced in a study of cytomegalovirus exposure and HLA in healthy donors. Clones were sequenced by immunoSEQ multiplex PCR, and TCRdb holds only the in-frame ones, with some missing. This sample has 100,000 or so clones, with over 80% found just once. The sequenced sample consisted of PBMCs. These receptors originate from a man younger than 45 in good health and CMV-seropositive. Both conserved end residues are part of each CDR3. Each record gives: J gene, D gene, clone size, V gene, CDR3 DNA, CDR3 protein. The D gene is left open where the match is weak. Some rows mark clone size as missing; the rest say once, few, many or name a class of expanded clone.

TRBJ1-4,TRBD1,.,TRBV6-6,TGTGCCAGCAGCCAGGGACAGGGTGGAGAAAAACTGTTTTTT,CASSQGQGGEKLFF
TRBJ1-1,.,.,TRBV5-4,TGTGCCAGCAGGGAAGGAGGGGTACCCCTGAACACTGAAGCTTTCTTT,CASREGGVPLNTEAFF
TRBJ2-3,TRBD2,.,TRBV19,TGTGCCAGTAGTATGGTTGCGGGGGGGGTCACAGATACGCAGTATTTT,CASSMVAGGVTDTQYF
TRBJ2-5,TRBD2,.,TRBV6-9,TGTGCCAGCATCCAGACTAGCGGGGGGCCGGTCCAAGAGACCCAGTACTTC,CASIQTSGGPVQETQYF
TRBJ1-2,TRBD1,.,TRBV27,TGTGCCAGCAGTTTTCAGGGGGGTTACTATGGCTACACCTTC,CASSFQGGYYGYTF
TRBJ1-1,.,few,TRBV2,TGTGCCAGCAGTGACGATAGGGCGGGGGGCACTGAAGCTTTCTTT,CASSDDRAGGTEAFF
TRBJ1-4,TRBD1,.,TRBV2,TGTGCCAGAAACAGGGGTTGGGGTGAAAAACTGTTTTTT,CARNRGWGEKLFF
TRBJ1-4,TRBD1,.,TRBV4-3,TGCGCCAGCAGCCAAGATGGAGGGGGCTTAAAACTGTTTTTT,CASSQDGGGLKLFF
TRBJ1-1,.,.,TRBV18,TGTGCCAGCTCACCACCTAACTCGAACACTGAAGCTTTCTTT,CASSPPNSNTEAFF
TRBJ2-1,.,.,TRBV5-1,TGCGCCAGCAGCGGGGGGGACAGGTCCTACAATGAGCAGTTCTTC,CASSGGDRSYNEQFF
TRBJ2-7,TRBD1,.,TRBV7-2,TGTGCCAGCAGCCCCCGACAGGGGAGCTCCTACGAGCAGTACTTC,CASSPRQGSSYEQYF
TRBJ2-5,TRBD1,.,TRBV2,TGTGCCAGTGGACAGGGATCCTGGGAGCAGTACTTC,CASGQGSWEQYF
TRBJ1-1,.,few,TRBV28,TGTGCCAGCAGTCCCTGGGGACTAGGGTTGAACACTGAAGCTTTCTTT,CASSPWGLGLNTEAFF
TRBJ2-6,.,.,TRBV6-1,TGTGCCAGCAGACAAGGGGGGGCTGGGGCCAACGTCCTGACTTTC,CASRQGGAGANVLTF
TRBJ2-3,TRBD2,few,TRBV5-6,TGTGCCAGCAGCTCGCTAGCGGGGGGCGGGCCAGATACGCAGTATTTT,CASSSLAGGGPDTQYF
TRBJ1-1,TRBD1,.,TRBV5-1,TGCGCCAGCAGCCCCCGGCCAGGGGGCATCACTGAAGCTTTCTTT,CASSPRPGGITEAFF
TRBJ1-1,.,.,TRBV6-5,TGTGCCAGCAGCCCCCGCGGCACCCTTGGGGCTTTCTTT,CASSPRGTLGAFF
TRBJ1-5,.,.,TRBV28,TGTGCCAGCAGCAACAATCAGCCCCAGCATTTT,CASSNNQPQHF
TRBJ2-3,TRBD2,.,TRBV2,TGTGCCAGCAGTGAAGAGGAGGGAGGGAGGACAGATACGCAGTATTTT,CASSEEEGGRTDTQYF
TRBJ1-3,.,.,TRBV21-1,TGTGCCAGCAGCAAAGGATTTCAGGGTAGGGGCTCTGGAAACACCATATATTTT,CASSKGFQGRGSGNTIYF
TRBJ2-3,.,.,TRBV14,TGTGCCAGCAGCCAAAGCGCCCGCACAGATACGCAGTATTTT,CASSQSARTDTQYF
TRBJ1-6,TRBD1,.,TRBV2,TGTGCCAGCAGCTCGGACAGGGTTTATTCACCCCTCCACTTT,CASSSDRVYSPLHF
TRBJ2-2,TRBD2,.,TRBV5-1,TGCGCCAGCCAACTAGCGGGGGGGCATCGCACCGGGGAGCTGTTTTTT,CASQLAGGHRTGELFF
TRBJ1-1,.,.,TRBV10-1,TGCGCCAGATTCCGGGCCTTTAAGACGGGGACTGAAGCTTTCTTT,CARFRAFKTGTEAFF
TRBJ1-1,TRBD1,.,TRBV6-5,TGTGCCAGCTCCTTGGGGCGGGACAGGGAAGCTTTCTTT,CASSLGRDREAFF
TRBJ1-1,TRBD1,.,TRBV10-2,TGCGCCAGCAGCCATCCGGGACAGAAAAACACTGAAGCTTTCTTT,CASSHPGQKNTEAFF
TRBJ1-2,TRBD1,.,TRBV7-2,TGTGCCAGCAGCCTAACTTGGAGCCAGGGGGGAGGCTACACCTTC,CASSLTWSQGGGYTF
TRBJ2-5,.,.,TRBV28,TGTGCCAGCAGTTCTCCAGGTGGCTCACCGTACCAAGAGACCCAGTACTTC,CASSSPGGSPYQETQYF
TRBJ2-2,TRBD2,.,TRBV4-2,TGTGCCAGCGCTCCCTCACTAGCGGGGGCGAGCACCGGGGAGCTGTTTTTT,CASAPSLAGASTGELFF
TRBJ2-7,.,.,TRBV27,TGTGCCAGCAGACGACAGTCAGTGGGTCCCTTCGAGCAGTACTTC,CASRRQSVGPFEQYF
TRBJ2-3,.,.,TRBV2,TGTGCCAGCAGGGAGGGACAGAGCACAGATACGCAGTATTTT,CASREGQSTDTQYF
TRBJ1-5,.,.,TRBV4-1,TGCGCCAGCAGCCAGTCGGACACCAGGCCTTTTAGCAATCAGCCCCAGCATTTT,CASSQSDTRPFSNQPQHF
TRBJ1-2,.,.,TRBV7-2,TGTGCCAGCAGCTTAACAGGGCTATATGGCTACACCTTC,CASSLTGLYGYTF
TRBJ1-2,TRBD1,.,TRBV6-5,TGTGCCAGCAGTTCCCCCCCGACAGGGGGTGGCTACACCTTC,CASSSPPTGGGYTF
TRBJ2-1,.,.,TRBV7-2,TGTGCCAGCAGCTTAGACCCCCGGGGGAGCTACAATGAGCAGTTCTTC,CASSLDPRGSYNEQFF
TRBJ1-2,TRBD1,.,TRBV7-9,TGTGCCAGCAGCTCGACAGGGCCGGGGGGCTACACCTTC,CASSSTGPGGYTF
TRBJ1-1,.,.,TRBV19,TGTGCCAGTAGTGTCCCGGGGACTGAAGCTTTCTTT,CASSVPGTEAFF
TRBJ2-7,TRBD1,.,TRBV29-1,TGCAGCGTTGGGGACAGGACCTCCTACGAGCAGTACTTC,CSVGDRTSYEQYF
TRBJ1-1,.,.,TRBV6-5,TGTGCCAGCAGTTACTCCCCAGGGTTGAACACTGAAGCTTTCTTT,CASSYSPGLNTEAFF
TRBJ1-5,.,.,TRBV6-5,TGTGCCAGCAGTGGGGGGGACAATCAGCCCCAGCATTTT,CASSGGDNQPQHF
TRBJ2-1,TRBD1,.,TRBV7-6,TGTGCCAGCAGCTGGGACAGTTATACCTACAATGAGCAGTTCTTC,CASSWDSYTYNEQFF
TRBJ1-5,.,few,TRBV10-3,TGTGCCATCAGTGAGATGCAGGGCGGCGATCAGCCCCAGCATTTT,CAISEMQGGDQPQHF
TRBJ2-5,.,.,TRBV19,TGTGCCAGTAGTATAGGGGGAGGCGAGACCCAGTACTTC,CASSIGGGETQYF
TRBJ1-2,TRBD1,.,TRBV28,TGTGCCAGCAGTCCCCTGGGACAGCCTAACTATGGCTACACCTTC,CASSPLGQPNYGYTF
TRBJ2-4,TRBD1,.,TRBV2,TGTGCCAGCACTGACTCTCGACAGGGTGGAAACATTCAGTACTTC,CASTDSRQGGNIQYF
TRBJ1-2,.,few,TRBV6-1,TGTGCCAGCAGTGTCGACAATAACTATGGCTACACCTTC,CASSVDNNYGYTF
TRBJ2-7,.,few,TRBV19,TGTGCCAGTGGATCGAGGTTGTGGTCCTACGAGCAGTACTTC,CASGSRLWSYEQYF
TRBJ1-5,TRBD1,once,TRBV18,TGTGCCAGCTCACCACTGGGACAGGGAGGCAATCAGCCCCAGCATTTT,CASSPLGQGGNQPQHF
TRBJ1-2,.,.,TRBV6-5,TGTGCCAGCAGTCAGCGGGGAGGCGGCTACACCTTC,CASSQRGGGYTF
TRBJ2-7,.,.,TRBV5-1,TGCGCCAGCAGCCCGGGACAAGTAGCGCAGTACTTC,CASSPGQVAQYF
TRBJ2-1,TRBD2,.,TRBV10-3,TGTGCCATCAGTGAGACTTCTTTAGCGGGGGGCCACAATGAGCAGTTCTTC,CAISETSLAGGHNEQFF